A selection of T cell receptor beta chains follows, all from one sample in a study of T cell responses to AZD1222 COVID-19 vaccine. TCRdb keeps only in-frame clones here, not all; method: immunoSEQ multiplex PCR. The sample yields 150,000 to 200,000 clones, 80% to 95% seen once. The starting material was peripheral blood, obtained 28 days after the second AZD1222 dose. Every receptor here comes from an adult who received the AZD1222 COVID-19 vaccine. CDR3s include the opening cysteine and the closing phenylalanine or tryptophan. Each record gives: clone size, V gene, J gene, D gene, CDR3 length, CDR3 protein, CDR3 DNA. The D gene is left open where the match is weak. Clone size is not always given. Where it is, it says once, few, many or a class for expanded clones.

.	TRBV6-5	TRBJ1-2	.	14	CASSYNGQPYGYTF	TGTGCCAGCAGTTATAACGGACAGCCCTATGGCTACACCTTC
.	TRBV19	TRBJ2-1	.	16	CASSSRLLPSYNEQFF	TGTGCCAGTAGTTCCCGACTGCTTCCCTCCTACAATGAGCAGTTCTTC
.	TRBV3-1/TRBV3-2	TRBJ2-3	.	13	CASRRWDPDTQYF	TGTGCCAGCCGAAGATGGGACCCAGATACGCAGTATTTT
.	TRBV7-2	TRBJ2-7	TRBD1	18	CASSLPLPRTGRTYEQYF	TGTGCCAGCAGCTTACCCCTACCACGGACAGGGAGGACCTACGAGCAGTACTTC
once	TRBV3-1/TRBV3-2	TRBJ2-2	.	18	CASSQSYSGTANTGELFF	TGTGCCAGCAGCCAATCCTACTCCGGGACGGCAAACACCGGGGAGCTGTTTTTT
once	TRBV2	TRBJ1-1	TRBD1	13	CASSVDRGAEAFF	TGTGCCAGCAGTGTGGACAGGGGGGCTGAAGCTTTCTTT
.	TRBV28	TRBJ2-5	TRBD1	16	CASRYRTGAYQETQYF	TGTGCCAGCAGGTATCGGACAGGGGCCTACCAAGAGACCCAGTACTTC
.	TRBV12-3/TRBV12-4	TRBJ1-2	TRBD1	13	CASSPGQEYGYTF	TGTGCCAGCAGCCCGGGACAGGAGTATGGCTACACCTTC
.	TRBV2	TRBJ1-6	.	16	CASSYRGTEDNSPLHF	TGTGCCAGCAGTTACCGAGGGACGGAAGATAATTCACCCCTCCACTTT
.	TRBV18	TRBJ2-7	.	12	CASSPRGYEQYF	TGTGCCAGCTCACCACGCGGCTACGAGCAGTACTTC
.	TRBV7-6	TRBJ2-6	TRBD1	19	CASSLEGDRGRAGANVLTF	TGTGCCAGCAGCTTAGAGGGGGACAGGGGGCGTGCTGGGGCCAACGTCCTGACTTTC
once	TRBV9	TRBJ1-1	.	14	CASSVGFVVTEAFF	TGTGCCAGCAGCGTAGGGTTCGTTGTGACTGAAGCTTTCTTT
.	TRBV10-2	TRBJ2-1	.	18	CASSESRYPLSPYNEQFF	TGCGCCAGCAGTGAGTCCAGGTACCCCTTGTCCCCTTACAATGAGCAGTTCTTC
.	TRBV5-1	TRBJ1-3	.	14	CASSEGRPGNTIYF	TGCGCCAGCAGCGAGGGGCGCCCTGGAAACACCATATATTTT
.	TRBV14	TRBJ1-6	.	15	CASSQGQWFSSPLHF	TGTGCCAGCAGCCAGGGGCAGTGGTTCAGTTCACCCCTCCACTTT
.	TRBV24-1	TRBJ2-7	.	14	CATTRWGRGYEQYF	TGTGCCACCACCCGTTGGGGGAGAGGCTACGAGCAGTACTTC
once	TRBV20-1	TRBJ1-4	.	11	CSAREVEKLFF	TGCAGTGCTAGAGAGGTTGAAAAACTGTTTTTT
.	TRBV2	TRBJ2-2	.	13	CATPDPNTGELFF	TGTGCCACCCCAGACCCGAACACCGGGGAGCTGTTTTTT
.	TRBV5-1	TRBJ1-2	TRBD1	15	CASSEPGQTNYGYTF	TGCGCCAGCAGCGAACCGGGACAGACAAACTATGGCTACACCTTC
.	TRBV4-3	TRBJ2-7	TRBD2	15	CASSQELGGGQEQYF	TGCGCCAGCAGCCAAGAACTGGGCGGGGGGCAAGAGCAGTACTTC
.	TRBV5-4	TRBJ2-1	.	15	CASSLLLERPWEQFF	TGTGCCAGCAGCTTGTTATTGGAGCGACCGTGGGAGCAGTTCTTC
.	TRBV21-1	TRBJ2-7	.	13	CASSKEKGPEQYF	TGTGCCAGCAGCAAGGAGAAGGGTCCCGAGCAGTACTTC
.	TRBV28	TRBJ2-5	TRBD1	16	CASSQMGQGAWETQYF	TGTGCCAGCAGTCAGATGGGACAGGGGGCCTGGGAGACCCAGTACTTC
once	TRBV2	TRBJ2-4	.	15	CASSAGRLLKNIQYF	TGTGCCAGCAGCGCGGGACGGCTACTTAAAAACATTCAGTACTTC
few	TRBV10-3	TRBJ2-3	TRBD2	16	CAISEDRGGVTDTQYF	TGTGCCATCAGTGAGGACCGGGGGGGTGTCACAGATACGCAGTATTTT
.	TRBV6-5	TRBJ1-6	.	13	CASRRGDGSPLHF	TGTGCCAGCAGGAGGGGGGATGGTTCACCCCTCCACTTT
.	TRBV6-5	TRBJ1-3	.	13	CASSSYTRDTIYF	TGTGCCAGCAGTTCCTATACGAGGGACACCATATATTTT
.	TRBV5-4	TRBJ1-3	.	12	CASSFGGNTIYF	TGTGCCAGCAGCTTCGGGGGAAACACCATATATTTT
.	TRBV19	TRBJ1-1	.	15	CASSTGLPGPTEAFF	TGTGCCAGTAGTACCGGCCTTCCTGGCCCCACTGAAGCTTTCTTT
.	TRBV2	TRBJ2-4	TRBD2	18	CASSERVAGGAAKNIQYF	TGTGCCAGCAGTGAACGGGTTGCGGGGGGCGCGGCCAAAAACATTCAGTACTTC
few	TRBV5-4	TRBJ1-6	TRBD1	15	CASSFLTGNNSPLHF	TGTGCCAGCAGCTTCCTGACAGGGAATAATTCACCCCTCCACTTT
.	TRBV5-1	TRBJ2-3	TRBD2	15	CASSWAPAGADTQYF	TGCGCCAGCAGCTGGGCCCCAGCGGGGGCCGATACGCAGTATTTT
.	TRBV19	TRBJ2-2	TRBD1	15	CASKVTGGNTGELFF	TGTGCCAGTAAGGTTACAGGGGGGAACACCGGGGAGCTGTTTTTT
.	TRBV7-8	TRBJ2-7	TRBD1	14	CASSLAGQGFEQYF	TGTGCCAGCAGCTTAGCGGGACAGGGATTCGAGCAGTACTTC
few	TRBV28	TRBJ1-6	.	17	CASSFTFSGTLNTPLHF	TGTGCCAGCAGTTTTACGTTCTCCGGGACGTTGAACACACCCCTCCACTTT
.	TRBV28	TRBJ2-1	.	14	CASKRGWDYNEQFF	TGTGCCAGCAAACGAGGTTGGGACTACAATGAGCAGTTCTTC
.	TRBV12-5	TRBJ2-2	TRBD2	14	CASGKRGGTGELFF	TGTGCTAGTGGAAAACGGGGAGGGACCGGGGAGCTGTTTTTT
.	TRBV10-3	TRBJ1-3	.	15	CAISGASNSGNTIYF	TGTGCCATCAGTGGGGCGTCAAACTCTGGAAACACCATATATTTT
.	TRBV11-1	TRBJ1-5	.	13	CASSLARGGPQHF	TGTGCCAGCAGCTTAGCGCGAGGGGGGCCCCAGCATTTT
.	TRBV7-9	TRBJ2-3	TRBD2	18	CASSLTSGGVRVTDTQYF	TGTGCCAGCAGCCTGACTAGCGGGGGGGTACGGGTCACAGATACGCAGTATTTT
.	TRBV7-9	TRBJ2-3	TRBD2	15	CASSLSLAGEDTQYF	TGTGCCAGCAGCTTAAGCCTAGCGGGAGAAGATACGCAGTATTTT
.	TRBV19	TRBJ2-5	.	14	CASSPGPSWETQYF	TGTGCCAGTAGCCCGGGCCCTAGCTGGGAGACCCAGTACTTC
.	TRBV7-2	TRBJ2-2	.	13	CASSLAGPGELFF	TGTGCCAGCAGCTTAGCGGGTCCCGGGGAGCTGTTTTTT
.	TRBV11-3	TRBJ2-5	TRBD2	16	CASSEGGLAGIETQYF	TGTGCCAGCAGCGAAGGTGGACTAGCGGGGATAGAGACCCAGTACTTC
.	TRBV4-1	TRBJ1-2	.	16	CASSQAGRENNYGYTF	TGCGCCAGCAGCCAAGCGGGACGGGAGAATAACTATGGCTACACCTTC
.	TRBV18	TRBJ2-7	.	13	CASSPAGFSEQYF	TGTGCCAGCTCACCGGCAGGGTTCAGCGAGCAGTACTTC
.	TRBV19	TRBJ1-6	.	16	CASSPHQVTFVSPLHF	TGTGCCAGTAGTCCACATCAGGTCACGTTTGTTTCACCCCTCCACTTT
.	TRBV7-2	TRBJ1-5	.	15	CASSLGPSPDQPQHF	TGTGCCAGCAGCTTAGGGCCCTCCCCAGATCAGCCCCAGCATTTT
.	TRBV5-6	TRBJ1-2	TRBD1	14	CASSLAAGGDGYTF	TGTGCCAGCAGCTTGGCGGCAGGGGGTGACGGCTACACCTTC
.	TRBV3-1/TRBV3-2	TRBJ2-5	.	14	CASSQPSLQETQYF	TGTGCCAGCAGCCAGCCTAGCCTCCAAGAGACCCAGTACTTC
.	TRBV2	TRBJ1-2	.	13	CASSPQGNYGYTF	TGTGCCAGCAGTCCCCAGGGCAACTATGGCTACACCTTC
once	TRBV19	TRBJ1-5	.	15	CASSMIAGTGQPQHF	TGTGCCAGTAGTATGATCGCAGGGACCGGGCAGCCCCAGCATTTT
.	TRBV6-6	TRBJ2-7	TRBD1	13	CAARGTASYEQYF	TGCGCGGCAAGGGGGACAGCCTCCTACGAGCAGTACTTC
few	TRBV19	TRBJ2-2	.	12	CASSPNTGELFF	TGTGCCAGTAGCCCCAACACCGGGGAGCTGTTTTTT
.	TRBV4-1	TRBJ1-1	.	14	CATRWGGRDTEAFF	TGCGCCACACGCTGGGGGGGGCGGGACACTGAAGCTTTCTTT
.	TRBV6-4	TRBJ1-6	.	15	CASNSPSSYNSPLHF	TGTGCCAGCAACTCCCCGAGCTCCTATAATTCACCCCTCCACTTT